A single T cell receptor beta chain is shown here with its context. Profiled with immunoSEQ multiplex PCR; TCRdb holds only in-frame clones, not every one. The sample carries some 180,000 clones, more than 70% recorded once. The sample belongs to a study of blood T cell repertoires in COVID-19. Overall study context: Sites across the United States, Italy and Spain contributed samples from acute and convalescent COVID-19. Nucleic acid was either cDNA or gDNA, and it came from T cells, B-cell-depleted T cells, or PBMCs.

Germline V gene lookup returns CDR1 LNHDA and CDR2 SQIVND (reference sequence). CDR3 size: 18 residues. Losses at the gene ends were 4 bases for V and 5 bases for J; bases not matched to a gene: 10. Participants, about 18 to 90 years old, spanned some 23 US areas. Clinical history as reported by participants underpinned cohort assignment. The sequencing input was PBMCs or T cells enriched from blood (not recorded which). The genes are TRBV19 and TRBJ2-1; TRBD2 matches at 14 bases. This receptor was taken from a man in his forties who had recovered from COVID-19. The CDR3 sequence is CASSRGRTSGGTHNEQFF. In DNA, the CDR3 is TGTGCCAGTAGTAGGGGACGGACTAGCGGGGGGACCCACAATGAGCAGTTCTTC.